A single sample is the source of the 17 T cell receptor beta chains below, sequenced in a study of blood T cell repertoires in COVID-19. Generated by immunoSEQ multiplex PCR, the TCRdb table keeps only in-frame clones and is missing some. The sample yields nearly 350,000 clones, approximately 89% seen once. The sequenced material came from peripheral blood. The receptors were gathered from a woman younger than 35 who had recovered from COVID-19.

The V gene is TRBV2, the J gene TRBJ2-5, with 11 bases aligning to TRBD2. This CDR3 contains 16 residues. The germline gives CDR1 SNHLY, CDR2 FYNNEI. V shed 8 bases and J 4 bases; nucleotides not matched to a gene: 12. Written as DNA, the CDR3 is TGTGCCAGCGCCGGAATGAGTGGACTAGCGGGAGAGACCCAGTACTTC. Amino acid sequence: CASAGMSGLAGETQYF.

V usage is TRBV11-2 and J usage is TRBJ2-1; 13 bases align to TRBD2. The CDR3 length is 18 residues. The ends lost 4 bases at V and 8 bases at J; junction bases unmatched: 14. CDR1 and CDR2 from the germline V gene are SGHAT and FQNNGV. The CDR3 sequence is CASSSSGAGLAGAHEQFF. The CDR3 DNA reads TGTGCCAGCAGCTCCTCGGGAGCTGGACTAGCGGGAGCTCATGAGCAGTTCTTC.

This chain links TRBV18 with TRBJ2-1; 8 positions match TRBD2. V shed 2 bases and J 0 bases; nucleotides not matched to a gene: 6. This CDR3 is 17 amino acids long. The V gene's germline CDR1 is KGHSH and CDR2 LQKENI. The chain's CDR3 is CASSPTLAVSSYNEQFF. The CDR3 DNA reads TGTGCCAGCTCACCAACACTAGCGGTGAGCTCCTACAATGAGCAGTTCTTC.

The gene calls are TRBV27 and TRBJ2-5; 7 nucleotides agree with TRBD2. The junction had 8 bases not matched to a gene; V was cut back by 5 bases and J by 2 bases. The CDR3 totals 15 residues. CDR1 MNHEY and CDR2 SMNVEV come from the germline V gene (reference sequence). The chain's CDR3 is CASSAPGLLQETQYF. DNA for the CDR3: TGTGCCAGCAGTGCACCGGGACTACTACAAGAGACCCAGTACTTC.

The genes are TRBV11-2 and TRBJ2-2, with TRBD1 matching 9 bases. CDR1 and CDR2 (germline): SGHAT, FQNNGV. The CDR3 is made up of 15 amino acids. Trimming cost V 3 bases and J 6 bases; bases outside gene matches: 5. CDR3 residues: CASSFRDRVAGELFF. The CDR3 nucleotides are TGTGCCAGCAGCTTCCGGGACAGGGTCGCCGGGGAGCTGTTTTTT. The entire variable domain, with the rest obtained from reference TRBV11-2 and TRBJ2-2, is as follows: EAGVAQSPRYKIIEKRQSVAFWCNPISGHATLYWYQQILGQGPKLLIQFQNNGVVDDSQLPKDRFSAERLKGVDSTLKIQPAKLEDSAVYLCASSFRDRVAGELFFGEGSRLTVL.

This clone was seen a handful of times. This chain connects TRBV7-2 to TRBJ1-6, with a weak D call TRBD1 (5 bases). The CDR3 consists of 14 residues. From germline, CDR1 is SGHTA and CDR2 FQGNSA. V was shortened by 5 bases and J by 8 bases, with 13 bases between the two germline ends. CDR3 sequence: CASSQASRDSPLHF. For the CDR3, the DNA is TGTGCCAGCAGCCAAGCGTCCAGGGATTCACCCCTCCACTTT.

The chain couples TRBV5-1 to TRBJ2-1, with 7 bases aligning to TRBD2. The CDR3 runs 16 residues. Trimming at V came to 1 base and at J to 4 bases, leaving 8 bases not matched to a gene. Looked up from germline, CDR1 is SGHRS and CDR2 is YFSETQ. The CDR3 region has the DNA TGCGCCAGCAGCTTGCCTCTAGCGGAGGGGTACAATGAGCAGTTCTTC. This gives the protein CASSLPLAEGYNEQFF.

This clone was counted a few times. The V and J genes are TRBV7-9 and TRBJ2-3; tentative D call: TRBD2 (5 bases). Looked up from germline, CDR1 is SEHNR and CDR2 is FQNEAQ (reference sequence). This CDR3 is built from 16 residues. The germline V and J ends were trimmed by 4 bases and 2 bases, with 16 bases remaining between them. CDR3: CASSSRERTDTDTQYF. CDR3 coding DNA: TGTGCCAGCAGCTCAAGAGAGCGGACTGACACAGATACGCAGTATTTT.

This sequence joins TRBV21-1 and TRBJ1-5. TRBV21-1 is deemed a pseudogene. The CDR3 contains 15 residues. CDR3 coding DNA: TGTGCCAGCAGCCCCGGACGGGATAGCAATCAGCCCCAGCATTTT. Translating gives CASSPGRDSNQPQHF.

The chain carries TRBV5-4 and TRBJ2-5; TRBD2 matches 10 bases. With 4 bases clipped from V and 2 bases from J, the junction kept 5 bases outside the gene matches. The CDR3 loop spans 15 amino acids. CDR1 is SGHNT, CDR2 YYREEE, per germline (reference sequence). CDR3 residues: CASSRGLAVQETQYF. CDR3 in DNA: TGTGCCAGCAGCCGAGGACTAGCGGTACAAGAGACCCAGTACTTC.

The rearrangement links TRBV30 to TRBJ2-7; maybe TRBD2 (5 bases). Trimming took off 8 bases at V and 3 bases at J, with 17 bases between the two ends. Germline V gene sequence: CDR1 GTSNPN, CDR2 SVGIG (reference sequence). This CDR3 has 13 amino acids. Here the CDR3 reads CAPTRGRYYEQYV. The CDR3 DNA is TGTGCCCCCACCCGGGGAAGATACTACGAGCAGTACGTC.

Only one count was recorded for this clone. The J gene is TRBJ2-1, the V gene TRBV5-8; D perhaps matches TRBD1 (5 bases). Between the trimmed V and J ends, which lost 4 bases and 8 bases, there was a span of 16 bases. Germline lookup yields CDR1 SGHTS and CDR2 YDEGEE. The CDR3 is made up of 14 amino acids. CDR3: CASSPSGAGDEQFF. The CDR3 DNA reads as TGTGCCAGCAGCCCTTCTGGGGCAGGAGATGAGCAGTTCTTC.

For the CDR3, the DNA is TGCAGCGTTGAATTAGGACAGGCGACCTTGGGCGGCTACACCTTC. This encodes CSVELGQATLGGYTF. The rearrangement joins TRBV29-1 to TRBJ1-2; 7 nucleotides line up with TRBD1. The V and J ends lost 2 bases and 8 bases, in that order; junction bases with no gene match: 14. Germline CDR1 SQVTM, CDR2 ANQGSEA. CDR3 size: 15 residues.

The chain couples TRBV7-2 to TRBJ1-2; a weak D match, TRBD1 (6 bases). The CDR3 is 15 amino acids. CDR1 is SGHTA and CDR2 is FQGNSA in the germline V gene. V shed 4 bases and J shed 8 bases, with 20 bases lying between them. This CDR3 reads CASSSSRDTRKGYTF. The CDR3 bases are TGTGCCAGCAGCTCGAGCCGGGACACTAGAAAGGGCTACACCTTC.

This clone was recorded only once. The J gene is TRBJ2-3, the V gene TRBV10-1; D is possibly TRBD2 (6 bases). Germline V lookup: CDR1 WNHNN, CDR2 SYGVQD (reference sequence). This CDR3 has 16 amino acids. V was pared by 6 bases and J by 4 bases, with 20 bases between. This chain's CDR3 is CASSFGTAGEADTQYF. In DNA, the CDR3 is TGCGCCAGCAGCTTCGGGACGGCCGGGGAGGCAGATACGCAGTATTTT.

This chain connects TRBV2 to TRBJ2-7, with a tentative D call TRBD2 (6 bases). Trimming removed 4 bases at V and 1 base at J, with 14 bases between. The germline gives CDR1 SNHLY, CDR2 FYNNEI. This CDR3 comprises 15 residues. This chain's CDR3 is CASSGFPGASYEQYV. As DNA, the CDR3 is TGTGCCAGCAGTGGATTCCCGGGAGCGTCCTACGAGCAGTACGTC.

This chain connects TRBV7-9 to TRBJ2-3; unclear D gene. This CDR3 comprises 14 residues. V was clipped by 2 bases and J by 5 bases, with 11 bases between them. Germline values: CDR1 SEHNR, CDR2 FQNEAQ (reference sequence). The CDR3 spells CASSLNTIIDTQYF. The CDR3 region has the DNA TGTGCCAGCAGCTTAAACACTATAATAGATACGCAGTATTTT.